Presented here are 18 T cell receptor beta chains from one specimen sequenced in a study of response to subunit inactivated influenza vaccine (dated by TCRdb to the late 2010s). To prepare the library, RT-PCR was applied. Sequencing relied on an Illumina HiSeq 2500. TCRdb reanalyzed the raw reads on its own, using fastp at Q25 for trimming and MiXCR for clone calling, and kept in-frame beta chains. Each record represents a unique CDR3 protein, reported with the most common genes and DNA among its rows. The table for this sample lists 650,000 to 850,000 distinct CDR3 sequences; roughly 14% of them were counted only once. Approximately 6.5% of the sample belongs to the ten largest clones. Material: PBMCs from blood, obtained around 15 days before vaccination. The receptors here all came from a man over 45 who received an inactivated influenza vaccine. Donor details come from another sample of the same person, matched by shared clones.

J is TRBJ1-2 and V is TRBV29-1; 10 positions agree with TRBD1. Per the germline V gene, CDR1 is SQVTM and CDR2 is ANQGSEA. The CDR3 length is 15 residues. After removal of 4 bases from V and 4 bases from J, the junction contained 9 bases not matched to a gene. CDR3 residues: CSVGLGTGEAYGYTF. CDR3 DNA sequence: TGCAGCGTTGGACTAGGGACAGGGGAGGCCTATGGCTACACCTTC.

The table lists this clonotype with a few counts. A much larger clone lies a single base off, so this may be a read error. The chain has TRBV29-1 and TRBJ2-1, with TRBD2 matching 7 bases. V lost 4 bases to trimming and J lost 15 bases; unmatched junction nucleotides: 9. Germline CDR1 SQVTM, CDR2 ANQGSEA. The CDR3 contains 11 residues. The CDR3 nucleotides are TGCAGCGTTGGGGGGGACTACCGGTCGTTCTTC. Protein sequence: CSVGGDYRSFF.

The chain joins TRBV3-1 to TRBJ2-1, with 11 bases identical to TRBD1. The ends lost 1 base at V and 3 bases at J; junction bases unmatched: 5. Germline V gene data show CDR1 as LGHDT and CDR2 as YNNKEL (reference sequence). This CDR3 spans 17 amino acids. CDR3 nucleotides: TGTGCCAGCAGCCAAGGTTTCGGGACAGGGGGCTACAATGAGCAGTTCTTC. As protein: CASSQGFGTGGYNEQFF.

A few counts support this clonotype. The chain recombines TRBV30 with TRBJ2-1; TRBD1 agrees at 7 bases. Losses at the gene ends were 3 bases for V and 6 bases for J; bases not matched to a gene: 5. The CDR3 has 13 amino acids. Germline CDR1 and CDR2: GTSNPN and SVGIG (reference sequence). The CDR3 protein is CAWRGTARNEQFF. CDR3 DNA sequence: TGTGCCTGGAGGGGGACAGCTCGCAATGAGCAGTTCTTC.

The gene calls are TRBV19 and TRBJ2-7, with TRBD1 matching 9 bases. The ends lost 4 bases at V and 3 bases at J; junction bases unmatched: 7. Germline V gene sequence: CDR1 LNHDA, CDR2 SQIVND (reference sequence). The CDR3 is 15 amino acids. The CDR3 coding sequence is TGTGCCAGTAGTAGAACCGGGACAGGGATCTACGAGCAGTACTTC. Encoded protein: CASSRTGTGIYEQYF.

This chain links TRBV7-2 with TRBJ2-5; D is ambiguous. Germline CDR1 and CDR2: SGHTA and FQGNSA. Trimming shortened V by 3 bases and J by 5 bases, and 13 bases separated the two germline ends. This CDR3 spans 14 amino acids. CDR3 protein: CASSFLTLGETQYF. The CDR3, as DNA: TGTGCCAGCAGCTTCCTCACACTCGGGGAGACCCAGTACTTC.

This clonotype was seen a few times. CDR3 nucleotide sequence: TGTGCCAGCAGTGTTCTACGGGACAGCGGTAATTCACCCCTCCACTTT. Translating it yields CASSVLRDSGNSPLHF. The chain is built from TRBV6-1 and TRBJ1-6; 7 bases are shared with TRBD1. Germline-derived CDR1 and CDR2 are MNHNS and SASEGT. CDR3 length: 16 amino acids. After removal of 4 bases from V and 6 bases from J, the junction contained 9 bases not matched to a gene.

The sample holds a few counts of this clonotype. The rearrangement uses TRBV6-1 and TRBJ2-1; D is tentatively TRBD1 or TRBD2 (6 bases each). Trimming shortened V by 5 bases and J by 2 bases, and 16 bases separated the two germline ends. In germline, CDR1 is MNHNS, CDR2 SASEGT. This CDR3 has 16 amino acids. The CDR3 DNA reads as TGTGCCAGCAGTAGGCTCGGGGGCATGGCCTACAATGAGCAGTTCTTC. This sequence encodes CASSRLGGMAYNEQFF.

The rearrangement uses TRBV12-3 or TRBV12-4 and TRBJ2-4; TRBD1 might be the D (5 bases). V lost 3 bases to trimming and J lost 3 bases, with 15 bases between them. This CDR3 is 16 amino acids long. DNA of the CDR3: TGTGCCAGCAGTTTGTGGGTGTCAGGGATCAAAAACATTCAGTACTTC. This gives the protein CASSLWVSGIKNIQYF.

This clonotype was detected only a few times. The chain links TRBV4-3 to TRBJ2-2, with D possibly TRBD2 on 6 matching bases. Deletions cut 1 base from V and 2 bases from J, with 11 bases between. The germline gives CDR1 LGHNA, CDR2 YSLEER. The CDR3 loop spans 16 amino acids. CDR3: CASSQVGGANTGELFF. CDR3 DNA: TGCGCCAGCAGCCAAGTAGGAGGGGCCAACACCGGGGAGCTGTTTTTT.

The genes are TRBV10-2 and TRBJ1-5; 11 bases align to TRBD1. The CDR3 has 19 residues. Germline V gene sequence: CDR1 WSHSY, CDR2 SAAADI. J was trimmed by 1 base and V by 0 bases; bases with no gene match: 8. The CDR3: CASSESTKDRGLSNQPQHF. The CDR3 nucleotides read TGCGCCAGCAGTGAGTCTACAAAGGACAGGGGGCTGAGCAATCAGCCCCAGCATTTT.

CDR3 nucleotides: TGCAGCGTTGACAGCCGTTACAATGAGCAGTTCTTC. Protein sequence: CSVDSRYNEQFF. The V call is TRBV29-1, the J call TRBJ2-1; D remains unclear. Germline lookup yields CDR1 SQVTM and CDR2 ANQGSEA. The CDR3 length is 12 residues. Between the trimmed V and J ends, which lost 3 bases and 4 bases, there was a span of 7 bases.

This clonotype was picked up many times. In DNA, the CDR3 is TGTGCCAGCAGCTATAAAGAGACCCAGTACTTC. Its translation: CASSYKETQYF. The chain joins TRBV6-2 or TRBV6-3 to TRBJ2-5, with D unresolved. Trimming pared 6 bases from V and 3 bases from J, leaving 5 bases between. This CDR3 spans 11 amino acids. Germline V gene sequence: CDR1 MNHEY, CDR2 SVGEGT.

The chain joins TRBV3-1 to TRBJ2-7; D is unresolved. The germline V and J ends were trimmed by 0 bases and 8 bases, with 5 bases remaining between them. The V gene's germline CDR1 is LGHDT and CDR2 YNNKEL (reference sequence). CDR3 length equals 11 residues. The CDR3 bases are TGTGCCAGCAGCCAAGATAAGAAGCAGTACTTC. Translated, it gives CASSQDKKQYF.

The rearrangement uses TRBV6-1 and TRBJ2-4, with D possibly matching TRBD1 (6 bases). CDR3 length: 18 amino acids. Germline-derived CDR1 and CDR2 are MNHNS and SASEGT. The V and J ends lost 5 bases and 2 bases respectively, with 22 bases between them. The CDR3 loop reads CASSLPPDRITTKNIQYF. For the CDR3, the DNA is TGTGCCAGCAGTCTCCCTCCCGACAGGATTACGACCAAAAACATTCAGTACTTC.

This clonotype was observed a handful of times. This rearrangement joins TRBV7-8 to TRBJ2-1; the match to TRBD1 covers 11 bases. This CDR3 spans 16 amino acids. V was clipped by 3 bases and J by 7 bases; unmatched bases: 8. In germline, CDR1 is SGHVS, CDR2 FQNEAQ. CDR3 sequence reads: CASSFLGQGVGNEQFF. The CDR3 nucleotides read TGTGCCAGCAGCTTTTTGGGACAGGGGGTCGGGAATGAGCAGTTCTTC.

This clonotype was detected many times. V gene TRBV3-1 combines with J gene TRBJ2-1; D is possibly TRBD1 (5 bases). The CDR3 runs 14 residues. V was clipped by 1 base and J by 9 bases, with 13 bases between them. Germline V CDR1 and CDR2: LGHDT, YNNKEL (reference sequence). CDR3 region: CASSQVGPGTEQFF. DNA for the CDR3: TGTGCCAGCAGCCAAGTGGGGCCTGGCACTGAGCAGTTCTTC.

In this sample, this clonotype turned up a few times. V usage is TRBV9 and J usage is TRBJ2-2; TRBD2 agrees at 7 bases. V lost 3 bases, J lost 0 bases, and 8 bases stayed unmatched. Germline CDR1 is SGDLS and CDR2 is YYNGEE. The length of the CDR3 is 17 residues. The CDR3: CASSGSSGDANTGELFF. CDR3 coding DNA: TGTGCCAGCAGCGGCTCTAGCGGAGACGCGAACACCGGGGAGCTGTTTTTT.